A single T cell receptor beta chain is shown here with its context. The sample comes from a study of monozygotic twins with inflammatory bowel disease. Each CDR3 protein gets one entry in TCRdb, which reprocessed the 5' RACE reads and gives no DNA. Its clone listing holds about 450,000 distinct CDR3 sequences. The CDR3 has 14 amino acids. Germline values: CDR1 SGHTA, CDR2 FQGNSA. Material: blood. The gene calls are TRBV7-2 and TRBJ2-1; the D gene TCRdb calls, TRBD2, cannot be checked with no DNA. The sequence derives from a human donor with ulcerative colitis or Crohn's disease, or a healthy co-twin of an affected twin (not recorded which). This chain's CDR3 is CASSYSQREHEQFF.